These 32 T cell receptor beta chains share one sample of origin, sequenced in a study of blood T cell repertoires in COVID-19. Clones were sequenced by immunoSEQ multiplex PCR, and TCRdb holds only the in-frame ones, with some missing. The table has 200,000 to 250,000 clones, roughly 87% seen once. Sequences were obtained from PBMCs or T cells enriched from blood (not recorded which). The receptor set was obtained from a man between 18 and 35 years old with acute COVID-19.

The rearrangement joins TRBV6-5 to TRBJ2-1; D possibly corresponds to TRBD2 (5 bases). The CDR3 sequence is 14 residues long. Germline CDR1 MNHEY, CDR2 SVGAGI. V gave up 7 bases and J gave up 5 bases, with 15 bases separating them. CDR3 residues: CASNQYSADNEQFF. The CDR3 bases are TGTGCCAGCAACCAATATTCAGCGGACAATGAGCAGTTCTTC.

The genes are TRBV5-8 and TRBJ2-7, with 7 bases lining up with TRBD1. The CDR3 is made up of 15 amino acids. The V segment lost 2 bases and the J segment 5 bases; nucleotides outside the gene matches: 10. Germline V gene data show CDR1 as SGHTS and CDR2 as YDEGEE. The CDR3 coding sequence is TGTGCCAGCAGCTTAATACAAGGGGGCGTCAACGAGCAGTACTTC. Protein sequence: CASSLIQGGVNEQYF. Full variable domain (outside the CDR3, taken from reference TRBV5-8 and TRBJ2-7): EAGVTQSPTHLIKTRGQQATLRCSPISGHTSVYWYQQALGLGLQFLLWYDEGEERNRGNFPPRFSGRQFPNYSSELNVNALELEDSALYLCASSLIQGGVNEQYFGPGTRLTVT.

This clone has only a few counts. The chain recombines TRBV28 with TRBJ2-1; 11 nucleotides align to TRBD2. The CDR3 contains 17 residues. V dropped 5 bases and J dropped 4; count of bases not matched to a gene: 10. Germline CDR1 MDHEN, CDR2 SYDVKM. CDR3 sequence reads: CASSPRALAGGYNEQFF. CDR3 bases: TGTGCCAGCAGTCCCCGGGCCCTAGCGGGAGGTTACAATGAGCAGTTCTTC.

The V call is TRBV10-1, the J call TRBJ1-2; possible D gene TRBD1, 5 bases. The V and J ends lost 8 bases and 4 bases respectively, with 14 bases between them. From germline, CDR1 is WNHNN and CDR2 SYGVQD (reference sequence). The CDR3 consists of 13 residues. The CDR3 here is CASSPGVGYGYTF. The DNA of the CDR3 is TGCGCCAGCTCCCCGGGGGTAGGCTATGGCTACACCTTC.

The chain has TRBV10-3 and TRBJ2-3; 15 bases fit TRBD2. Germline V CDR1 and CDR2: ENHRY, SYGVKD. The CDR3 loop spans 19 amino acids. With 0 bases clipped from V and 0 bases from J, the junction kept 4 bases outside the gene matches. CDR3 region: CAISESKGTSGGSTDTQYF. The CDR3 region has the DNA TGTGCCATCAGTGAGTCGAAGGGGACTAGCGGGGGGAGCACAGATACGCAGTATTTT.

This clone was detected once. CDR3 protein: CASSTSTSGFAYEQYF. DNA of the CDR3: TGTGCCAGCAGTACCTCGACTAGCGGGTTTGCCTACGAGCAGTACTTC. The chain carries TRBV28 and TRBJ2-7; 10 positions match TRBD2. The V gene's germline CDR1 is MDHEN and CDR2 SYDVKM. J lost 2 bases, V lost 5 bases, and 9 bases had no gene match. The CDR3 spans 16 residues. Full variable domain (outside the CDR3, taken from reference TRBV28 and TRBJ2-7): DVKVTQSSRYLVKRTGEKVFLECVQDMDHENMFWYRQDPGLGLRLIYFSYDVKMKEKGDIPEGYSVSREKKERFSLILESASTNQTSMYLCASSTSTSGFAYEQYFGPGTRLTVT.

The genes are TRBV11-2 and TRBJ2-5; 7 bases map to TRBD2. V gave up 4 bases and J gave up 1 base; unmatched junction bases: 3. The V gene's germline CDR1 is SGHAT and CDR2 FQNNGV. The CDR3 spans 14 residues. The CDR3 reads CASSSPSGQETQYF. DNA for the CDR3: TGTGCCAGCAGCTCACCTAGCGGCCAAGAGACCCAGTACTTC.

This clone was recorded once. This chain links TRBV30 with TRBJ1-6; TRBD1 matches at 10 bases. The CDR3 covers 12 residues. Trimming cost V 5 bases and J 14 bases; bases outside gene matches: 6. Germline lookup yields CDR1 GTSNPN and CDR2 SVGIG (reference sequence). The CDR3 DNA sequence: TGTGCCTGGGACAGGGGGCGAGAGACCCTCCACTTT. Residues: CAWDRGRETLHF.

This chain links TRBV27 with TRBJ2-5; 9 bases are a match to TRBD1. This CDR3 comprises 14 residues. Germline loops: CDR1 MNHEY, CDR2 SMNVEV (reference sequence). The J segment lost 5 bases and the V segment lost 5 bases, leaving 6 bases of the junction unmatched. CDR3: CASSLQGAWETQYF. Here the CDR3 DNA reads TGTGCCAGCAGTCTACAGGGGGCTTGGGAGACCCAGTACTTC.

This rearrangement joins TRBV6-2 or TRBV6-3 to TRBJ2-1, with TRBD1 as a possible D gene (6 bases). This CDR3 has 14 residues. Germline-derived CDR1 and CDR2 are MNHEY and SVGEGT. The V and J ends lost 4 bases and 5 bases respectively, with 12 bases between them. CDR3: CASSFLDSNNEQFF. The CDR3 coding sequence is TGTGCCAGCAGTTTCTTGGACAGCAACAATGAGCAGTTCTTC.

In its sample, this clone was seen once. The V gene is TRBV7-2, the J gene TRBJ1-1; D unresolved. Germline V gene lookup returns CDR1 SGHTA and CDR2 FQGNSA. The CDR3 contains 14 residues. Trimming pared 5 bases from V and 1 base from J, leaving 11 bases between. CDR3 region: CASSAGRANTEAFF. The CDR3 DNA follows: TGTGCCAGCAGCGCCGGTCGAGCGAACACTGAAGCTTTCTTT.

The chain combines TRBV12-3 or TRBV12-4 with TRBJ1-5; D call uncertain. The CDR3 covers 13 residues. V gave up 2 bases and J gave up 5 bases, with 7 bases separating them. CDR3 residues: CASSLLRDQPQHF. CDR3 bases: TGTGCCAGCAGTTTATTGAGAGATCAGCCCCAGCATTTT.

The chain has TRBV12-3 or TRBV12-4 and TRBJ2-1; unclear D gene. Trimming left V 8 bases short and J 1 base short, with 9 bases between. The CDR3 is made up of 13 amino acids. Written as DNA, the CDR3 is TGTGCCAGCGGTGCGGATTCCTACAATGAGCAGTTCTTC. Translation: CASGADSYNEQFF.

The chain recombines TRBV12-5 with TRBJ1-2, with 10 nucleotides matching TRBD1. V trimming: 3 bases; J trimming: 0 bases; junction bases outside the gene matches: 13. From germline, CDR1 is LGHNT and CDR2 FRNRAP. This CDR3 spans 19 amino acids. CDR3 protein: CASGLRLWGQGSTNYGYTF. The CDR3 DNA sequence: TGTGCTAGTGGTTTACGACTATGGGGACAGGGGTCCACTAACTATGGCTACACCTTC.

The chain recombines TRBV18 with TRBJ1-1; 8 nucleotides match TRBD1. Losses at the gene ends were 5 bases for V and 11 bases for J; bases not matched to a gene: 10. CDR1 KGHSH and CDR2 LQKENI come from the germline V gene. This CDR3 has 13 amino acids. CDR3 residues: CASSSYVDRDAFF. Written as DNA, the CDR3 is TGTGCCAGCTCATCTTACGTGGACAGGGATGCTTTCTTT.

The rearrangement uses TRBV7-9 and TRBJ1-4; TRBD1 agrees at 8 bases. V trimming: 5 bases; J trimming: 6 bases; junction bases outside the gene matches: 8. Germline V lookup: CDR1 SEHNR, CDR2 FQNEAQ (reference sequence). CDR3 size: 15 residues. The CDR3 loop reads CASSPPTGADEKLFF. CDR3 in DNA: TGTGCCAGCAGCCCGCCGACAGGGGCCGATGAAAAACTGTTTTTT. Looking up the rest from reference TRBV7-9 and TRBJ1-4 gives the full variable domain: DTGVSQNPRHKITKRGQNVTFRCDPISEHNRLYWYRQTLGQGPEFLTYFQNEAQLEKSRLLSDRFSAERPKGSFSTLEIQRTEQGDSAMYLCASSPPTGADEKLFFGSGTQLSVL.

This clone has more than one count but fewer than ten. The chain couples TRBV27 to TRBJ2-1; D perhaps matches TRBD2 (5 bases). Trimming shortened V by 6 bases and J by 6 bases, and 6 bases separated the two germline ends. Germline CDR1 reads MNHEY; CDR2 reads SMNVEV (reference sequence). CDR3 length: 11 residues. In nucleotides, the CDR3 is TGTGCCAGCAGGGGAGTCAATGAGCAGTTCTTC. Residues: CASRGVNEQFF.

The chain combines TRBV15 with TRBJ1-1; 10 bases are a match to TRBD1. Germline-derived CDR1 and CDR2 are LNHNV and YYDKDF (reference sequence). With V trimmed by 5 bases and J by 5 bases, 8 bases remained unmatched. The CDR3 totals 15 residues. CDR3: CATSLPGQGITEAFF. CDR3 nucleotide sequence: TGTGCCACCAGCCTACCGGGACAGGGGATTACTGAAGCTTTCTTT.

The chain uses TRBV4-3 and TRBJ2-5; 12 bases align to TRBD1. The CDR3 totals 15 residues. J gave up 5 bases and V 3 bases, and 4 bases lay outside the gene matches. Germline V gene data show CDR1 as LGHNA and CDR2 as YSLEER. The CDR3 protein is CASSHGTGGRETQYF. Written as DNA, the CDR3 is TGCGCCAGCAGCCACGGGACAGGGGGCCGGGAGACCCAGTACTTC.

This chain links TRBV11-2 with TRBJ2-7; D remains ambiguous. V was shortened by 4 bases and J by 2 bases, with 9 bases between the two germline ends. Germline CDR1 reads SGHAT; CDR2 reads FQNNGV. This CDR3 is built from 13 residues. This chain's CDR3 is CASSSLRTYEQYF. The CDR3 DNA reads as TGTGCCAGCAGCTCGCTCAGGACCTACGAGCAGTACTTC.

This clone was seen once. The rearrangement links TRBV6-5 to TRBJ2-1; 11 positions match TRBD2. CDR1 and CDR2 (germline): MNHEY, SVGAGI. The CDR3 has 15 amino acids. V gave up 5 bases and J gave up 3 bases; unmatched junction bases: 3. CDR3 region: CASSTSGSSYNEQFF. As DNA, the CDR3 is TGTGCCAGCAGTACTAGCGGGAGCAGCTACAATGAGCAGTTCTTC.

This chain connects TRBV6-2 or TRBV6-3 to TRBJ1-2; 7 nucleotides match TRBD1. V was pared by 2 bases and J by 8 bases, with 8 bases of the junction left unmatched. Germline V gene sequence: CDR1 MNHEY, CDR2 SVGEGT. CDR3 length: 14 amino acids. CDR3 sequence reads: CASSYTTGKEGYTF. As DNA, the CDR3 is TGTGCCAGCAGTTACACGACAGGGAAGGAAGGCTACACCTTC.

This chain uses TRBV6-5 with TRBJ1-1, with a weak D call TRBD1 (5 bases). Germline V gene data show CDR1 as MNHEY and CDR2 as SVGAGI. The CDR3 length is 15 residues. Trimming removed 7 bases at V and 2 bases at J, with 17 bases between. DNA for the CDR3: TGTGCCAGCACCCCTTTTGGACACACTAACACTGAAGCTTTCTTT. This translates into CASTPFGHTNTEAFF.

The chain has TRBV18 and TRBJ1-5; tentatively, D is TRBD1 (6 bases). V lost 3 bases and J lost 3, with 12 bases in between. CDR3 length: 15 residues. Germline V gene data show CDR1 as KGHSH and CDR2 as LQKENI. The CDR3 DNA reads TGTGCCAGCTCACCGCTAAGGGGGAACAATCAGCCCCAGCATTTT. Protein product: CASSPLRGNNQPQHF.

V gene TRBV7-2 combines with J gene TRBJ2-2; 10 bases agree with TRBD1. Per the germline V gene, CDR1 is SGHTA and CDR2 is FQGNSA. Germline trimming cut 5 bases from V and 5 bases from J; bases unmatched to any gene: 8. This CDR3 is 16 amino acids long. DNA for the CDR3: TGTGCCAGCAGCGGGCCGGGACAGGGGTCGACCGGGGAGCTGTTTTTT. Translation: CASSGPGQGSTGELFF. The full variable domain, in which reference TRBV7-2 and TRBJ2-2 provide the parts outside the CDR3, is GAGVSQSPSNKVTEKGKDVELRCDPISGHTALYWYRQSLGQGLEFLIYFQGNSAPDKSGLPSDRFSAERTGGSVSTLTIQRTQQEDSAVYLCASSGPGQGSTGELFFGEGSRLTVL.

This chain's CDR3 is CASRGWTLQYEQYF. The CDR3 DNA reads TGTGCCAGCAGGGGCTGGACTCTGCAGTACGAGCAGTACTTC. This chain links TRBV6-5 with TRBJ2-7, with D tentatively TRBD2 (5 bases). CDR3 size: 14 residues. V gave up 6 bases and J gave up 4 bases, with 16 bases separating them. CDR1 MNHEY and CDR2 SVGAGI come from the germline V gene.

This clone was counted a few times. The rearrangement uses TRBV10-1 and TRBJ2-5, with 8 bases lining up with TRBD1. CDR1 WNHNN and CDR2 SYGVQD come from the germline V gene (reference sequence). This CDR3 comprises 15 residues. V trimming: 3 bases; J trimming: 3 bases; junction bases outside the gene matches: 6. Here the CDR3 reads CASSDGQGGKETQYF. The CDR3 DNA sequence: TGCGCCAGCAGTGATGGACAGGGCGGCAAAGAGACCCAGTACTTC.

This chain uses TRBV28 with TRBJ1-2; 11 nucleotides agree with TRBD1. J gave up 3 bases and V 2 bases, and 5 bases lay outside the gene matches. The CDR3 contains 16 residues. Germline values: CDR1 MDHEN, CDR2 SYDVKM. The CDR3 sequence: CASSLSGTGGHYGYTF. CDR3 nucleotide sequence: TGTGCCAGCAGTTTAAGCGGGACAGGGGGACACTATGGCTACACCTTC.

The J gene is TRBJ2-7, the V gene TRBV12-3 or TRBV12-4, with TRBD1 as a possible D gene (6 bases). With 8 bases removed from V and 0 bases from J, the gap between germline ends came to 8 bases. The CDR3 is 12 residues long. The CDR3 protein is CASRTDSYEQYF. The CDR3 DNA sequence: TGTGCCAGCCGGACAGACTCCTACGAGCAGTACTTC.

The chain couples TRBV5-4 to TRBJ2-5, with a weak D call TRBD1 (5 bases). CDR1 and CDR2 (germline): SGHNT, YYREEE (reference sequence). V lost 2 bases and J 5 bases, leaving 10 bases between the germline ends. This CDR3 contains 13 residues. The CDR3 protein is CASSFLTDETQYF. In DNA, the CDR3 is TGTGCCAGCAGCTTTCTGACAGATGAGACCCAGTACTTC.

The chain joins TRBV19 to TRBJ2-2; TRBD1 is a possible D gene (5 bases). The CDR3 is made up of 17 amino acids. The ends were cut back, 5 bases at V and 6 bases at J, with 22 bases in the middle. Germline V lookup: CDR1 LNHDA, CDR2 SQIVND (reference sequence). In DNA, the CDR3 is TGTGCCAGTAGTGATTATACAGGACCCGGCGGTGCCGGGGAGCTGTTTTTT. Translating gives CASSDYTGPGGAGELFF. Looking up the rest from reference TRBV19 and TRBJ2-2 gives the full variable domain: DGGITQSPKYLFRKEGQNVTLSCEQNLNHDAMYWYRQDPGQGLRLIYYSQIVNDFQKGDIAEGYSVSREKKESFPLTVTSAQKNPTAFYLCASSDYTGPGGAGELFFGEGSRLTVL.

This sequence joins TRBV11-3 and TRBJ2-2; 8 bases are a match to TRBD2. Germline V gene sequence: CDR1 SGHNT, CDR2 YENEEA. The CDR3 has 15 residues. The ends lost 1 base at V and 4 bases at J; junction bases unmatched: 2. CDR3 in DNA: TGTGCCAGCAGCTTAGCGGGAGGGCCCACCGGGGAGCTGTTTTTT. It specifies CASSLAGGPTGELFF.